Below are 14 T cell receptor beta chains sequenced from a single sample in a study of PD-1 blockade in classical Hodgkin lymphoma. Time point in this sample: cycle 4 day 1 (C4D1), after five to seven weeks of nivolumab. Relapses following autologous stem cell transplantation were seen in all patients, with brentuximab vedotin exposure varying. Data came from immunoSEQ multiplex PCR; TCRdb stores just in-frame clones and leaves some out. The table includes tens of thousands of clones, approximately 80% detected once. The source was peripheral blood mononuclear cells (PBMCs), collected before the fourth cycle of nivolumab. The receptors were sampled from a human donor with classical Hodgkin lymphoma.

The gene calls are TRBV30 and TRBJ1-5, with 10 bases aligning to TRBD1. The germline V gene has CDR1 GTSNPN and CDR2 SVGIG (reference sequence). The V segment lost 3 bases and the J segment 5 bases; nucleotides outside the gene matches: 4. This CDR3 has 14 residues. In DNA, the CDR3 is TGTGCCTGGAGCTCCGGGACAGGGGATCAGCCCCAGCATTTT. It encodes CAWSSGTGDQPQHF.

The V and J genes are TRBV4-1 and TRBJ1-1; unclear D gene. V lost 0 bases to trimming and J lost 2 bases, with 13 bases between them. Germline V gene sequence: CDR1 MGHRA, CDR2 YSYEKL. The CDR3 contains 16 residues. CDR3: CASSQDIASLNTEAFF. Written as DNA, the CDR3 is TGCGCCAGCAGCCAAGATATAGCCAGTCTTAACACTGAAGCTTTCTTT.

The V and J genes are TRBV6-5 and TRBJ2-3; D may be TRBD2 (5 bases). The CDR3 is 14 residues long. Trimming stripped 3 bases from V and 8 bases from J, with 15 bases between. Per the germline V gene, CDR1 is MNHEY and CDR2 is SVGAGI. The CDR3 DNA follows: TGTGCCAGCAGTTATAAGGGTCACGAGGGTACGCAGTATTTT. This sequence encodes CASSYKGHEGTQYF.

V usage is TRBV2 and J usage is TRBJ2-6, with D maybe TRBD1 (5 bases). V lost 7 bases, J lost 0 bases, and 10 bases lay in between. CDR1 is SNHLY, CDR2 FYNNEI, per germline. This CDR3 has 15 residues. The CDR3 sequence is CASMRQSSGANVLTF. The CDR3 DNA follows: TGTGCCAGCATGAGACAGAGCTCTGGGGCCAACGTCCTGACTTTC.

The CDR3 bases are TGTGCCAGCAGCGTAGAAGTTGAGGGTAGCGAGCAGTACTTC. Translating it yields CASSVEVEGSEQYF. The chain carries TRBV9 and TRBJ2-7, with a weak D call TRBD2 (5 bases). The CDR3 is 14 residues long. Trimming left V 0 bases short and J 6 bases short, with 13 bases between. CDR1 and CDR2 (germline): SGDLS, YYNGEE.

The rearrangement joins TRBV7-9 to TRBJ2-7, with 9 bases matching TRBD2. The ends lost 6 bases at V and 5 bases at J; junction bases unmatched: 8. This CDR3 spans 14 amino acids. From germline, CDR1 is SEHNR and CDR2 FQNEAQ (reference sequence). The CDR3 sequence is CASSLRGGGNEQYF. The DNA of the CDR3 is TGTGCCAGCAGTCTGCGGGGGGGTGGCAACGAGCAGTACTTC.

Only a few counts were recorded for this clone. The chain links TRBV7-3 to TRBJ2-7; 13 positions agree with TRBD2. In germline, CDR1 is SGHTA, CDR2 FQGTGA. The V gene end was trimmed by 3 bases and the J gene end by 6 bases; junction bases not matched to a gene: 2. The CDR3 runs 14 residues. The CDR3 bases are TGTGCCAGCAGCTTGGGGACTAGCGGGGCCGAGCAGTACTTC. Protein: CASSLGTSGAEQYF.

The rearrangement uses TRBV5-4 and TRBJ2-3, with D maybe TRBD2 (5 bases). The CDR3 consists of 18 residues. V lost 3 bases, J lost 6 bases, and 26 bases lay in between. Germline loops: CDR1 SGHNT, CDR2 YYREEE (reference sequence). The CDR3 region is CASSSDPSQRPHSDTQYF. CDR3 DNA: TGTGCCAGCAGCTCGGACCCTAGCCAGAGACCCCACTCGGATACGCAGTATTTT. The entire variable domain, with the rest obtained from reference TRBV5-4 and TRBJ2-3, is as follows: ETGVTQSPTHLIKTRGQQVTLRCSSQSGHNTVSWYQQALGQGPQFIFQYYREEENGRGNFPPRFSGLQFPNYSSELNVNALELDDSALYLCASSSDPSQRPHSDTQYFGPGTRLTVL.

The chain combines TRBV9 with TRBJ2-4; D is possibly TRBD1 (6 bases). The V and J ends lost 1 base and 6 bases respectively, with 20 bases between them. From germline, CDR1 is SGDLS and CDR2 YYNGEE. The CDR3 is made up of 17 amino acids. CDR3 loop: CASSVMDSGGQLNIQYF. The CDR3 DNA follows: TGTGCCAGCAGCGTAATGGACTCTGGCGGACAGTTAAACATTCAGTACTTC.

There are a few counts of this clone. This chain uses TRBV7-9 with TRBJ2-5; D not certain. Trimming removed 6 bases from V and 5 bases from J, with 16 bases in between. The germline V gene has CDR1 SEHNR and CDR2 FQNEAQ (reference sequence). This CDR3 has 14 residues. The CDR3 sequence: CASRNDRIQETQYF. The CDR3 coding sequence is TGTGCCAGCAGAAACGACCGGATTCAGGAGACCCAGTACTTC.

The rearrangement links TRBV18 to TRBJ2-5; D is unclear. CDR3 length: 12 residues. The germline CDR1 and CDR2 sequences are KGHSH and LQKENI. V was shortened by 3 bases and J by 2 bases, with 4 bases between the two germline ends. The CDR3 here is CASSPPQETQYF. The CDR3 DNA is TGTGCCAGCTCACCTCCACAAGAGACCCAGTACTTC.

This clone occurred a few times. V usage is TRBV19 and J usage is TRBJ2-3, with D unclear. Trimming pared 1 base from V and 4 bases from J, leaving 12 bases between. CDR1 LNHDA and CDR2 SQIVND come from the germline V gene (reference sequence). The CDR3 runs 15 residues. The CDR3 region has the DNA TGTGCCAGTAGTATAGGCTCCGAAAACTCAGATACGCAGTATTTT. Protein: CASSIGSENSDTQYF.

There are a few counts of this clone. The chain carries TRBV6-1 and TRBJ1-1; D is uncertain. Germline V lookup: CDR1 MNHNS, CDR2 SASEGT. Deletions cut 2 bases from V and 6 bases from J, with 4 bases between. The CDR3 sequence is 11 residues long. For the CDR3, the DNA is TGTGCCAGCAGTGAAACTGCTGAAGCTTTCTTT. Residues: CASSETAEAFF.

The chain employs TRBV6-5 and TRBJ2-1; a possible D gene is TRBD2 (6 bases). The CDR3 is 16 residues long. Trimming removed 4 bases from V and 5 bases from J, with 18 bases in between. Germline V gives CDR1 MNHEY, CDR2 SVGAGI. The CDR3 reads CASSFGARPGDNEQFF. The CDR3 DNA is TGTGCCAGCAGTTTCGGGGCCAGACCGGGGGACAATGAGCAGTTCTTC.